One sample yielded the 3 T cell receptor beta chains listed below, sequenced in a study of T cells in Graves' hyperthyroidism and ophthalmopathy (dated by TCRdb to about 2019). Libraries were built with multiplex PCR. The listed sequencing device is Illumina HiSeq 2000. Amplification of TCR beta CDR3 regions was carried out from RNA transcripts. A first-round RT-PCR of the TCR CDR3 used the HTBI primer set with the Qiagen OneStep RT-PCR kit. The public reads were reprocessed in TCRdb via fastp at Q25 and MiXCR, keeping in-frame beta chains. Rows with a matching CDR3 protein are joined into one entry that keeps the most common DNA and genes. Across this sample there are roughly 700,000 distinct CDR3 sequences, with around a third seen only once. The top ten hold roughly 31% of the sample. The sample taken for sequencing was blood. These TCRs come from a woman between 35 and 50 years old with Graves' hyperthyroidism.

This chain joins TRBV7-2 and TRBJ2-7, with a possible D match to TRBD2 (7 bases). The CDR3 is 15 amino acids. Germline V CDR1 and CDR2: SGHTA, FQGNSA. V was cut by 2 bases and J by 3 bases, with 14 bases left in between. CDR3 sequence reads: CASSLRGGTNYEQYF. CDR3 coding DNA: TGTGCCAGCAGCTTAAGGGGGGGTACTAACTACGAGCAGTACTTC.

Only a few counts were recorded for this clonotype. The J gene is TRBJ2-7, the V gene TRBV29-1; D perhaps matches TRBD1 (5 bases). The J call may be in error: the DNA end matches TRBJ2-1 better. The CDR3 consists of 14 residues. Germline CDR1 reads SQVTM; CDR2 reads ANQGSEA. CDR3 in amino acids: CSVGPREGMGEQFF. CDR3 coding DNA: TGCAGCGTCGGCCCCAGGGAAGGTATGGGTGAGCAGTTCTTC.

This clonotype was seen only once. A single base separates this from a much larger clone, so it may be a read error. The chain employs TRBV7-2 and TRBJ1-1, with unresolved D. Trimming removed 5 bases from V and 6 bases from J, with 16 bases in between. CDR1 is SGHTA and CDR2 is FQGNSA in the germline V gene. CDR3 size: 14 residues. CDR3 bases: TGTGCCAGCAGCCCTAGAGTAGGGAGGGCTGAAGCTTTCTTT. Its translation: CASSPRVGRAEAFF. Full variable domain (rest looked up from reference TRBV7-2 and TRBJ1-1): GAGVSQSPSNKVTEKGKDVELRCDPISGHTALYWYRQSLGQGLEFLIYFQGNSAPDKSGLPSDRFSAERTGGSVSTLTIQRTQQEDSAVYLCASSPRVGRAEAFFGQGTRLTVV.